This TCR beta chain was identified during a study of Ad26.COV2.S vaccination and SARS-CoV-2 variants. Noted treatment: around 19 received Ad26.COV2.S at low or high dose, single or two shots; five or six received placebo; per-sample allocation not given. Specimen acquisition occurred on day 63 following the initial vaccine or placebo injection. Wuhan-strain SARS-CoV-2 spike was expressed by the Ad26 vector that made up the vaccine. CDR3 length: 15 amino acids. The germline V gene encodes CDR1 SGHDT and CDR2 YYEEEE. V lost 4 bases to trimming and J lost 3 bases; unmatched junction nucleotides: 10. Only in-frame clones appear in the TCRdb table, and some are missing; sequencing was by immunoSEQ multiplex PCR. The sample consists of about 320,000 clones, 70% to 90% of them appearing once.

Material: peripheral blood, obtained in a trial of Ad26.COV2.S vaccine versus placebo. The sequence came from a person aged 18-60 years who received the Ad26.COV2.S COVID-19 vaccine or a placebo. The chain has TRBV5-6 and TRBJ2-7; 7 positions match TRBD2. CDR3 region: CASSPAWGGDYEQYF. The CDR3 DNA follows: TGTGCCAGCAGCCCCGCCTGGGGGGGAGACTACGAGCAGTACTTC.